Following are 5 T cell receptor beta chains from one sample sequenced in a study of T-cell memory formation after mild COVID-19. From the 5' RACE reads, TCRdb called clonotypes with MiXCR, one entry per CDR3 protein. The sample contains 270,000 or so distinct CDR3 sequences, approximately 19% of which appear only once. Sequencing was performed on PBMCs or a T cell subset sorted from them (not recorded which). The receptors originated from a man aged 18 to 30 who had mild COVID-19 (a few samples of this study predate the infection). Cell type and time point are not known.

With respect to this clonotype: This may be a read error, as it is one base from a much larger clone. V usage is TRBV10-3 and J usage is TRBJ2-5; no clear D gene. CDR3 size: 11 residues. Trimming removed 3 bases from V and 1 base from J, with 0 bases in between. Germline CDR1 reads ENHRY; CDR2 reads SYGVKD. In DNA form, the CDR3 reads TGTGCCATCAGTGACCAAGAGACCCAGTACTTC. It codes for CAISDQETQYF.

The chain uses TRBV4-1 and TRBJ2-7; 11 bases align to TRBD1. The CDR3 is 14 residues long. With V trimmed by 4 bases and J by 5 bases, 4 bases remained unmatched. Germline V CDR1 and CDR2: MGHRA, YSYEKL. CDR3 amino acids: CASSRGTGGDEQYF. DNA for the CDR3: TGCGCCAGCAGCCGAGGGACAGGGGGGGACGAGCAGTACTTC.

This chain uses TRBV5-4 with TRBJ2-6, with D perhaps matching TRBD1 or TRBD2 (5 bases each). The V gene lost 4 bases and the J gene lost 1 base, with 15 bases spanning the gap. Germline-derived CDR1 and CDR2 are SGHNT and YYREEE (reference sequence). The CDR3 has 17 amino acids. For the CDR3, the DNA is TGTGCCAGCAGCGGGGGACGTAGAGGGTCTGGGGCCAACGTCCTGACTTTC. Translated, it gives CASSGGRRGSGANVLTF.

The table lists this clonotype with a few counts. This rearrangement joins TRBV4-2 to TRBJ2-7, with 8 bases identical to TRBD1. V lost 3 bases to trimming and J lost 2 bases; unmatched junction nucleotides: 9. CDR3 length: 16 amino acids. CDR1 LGHNA and CDR2 YNFKEQ come from the germline V gene. This chain's CDR3 is CASSQSVAGGAYEQYV. The CDR3 coding sequence is TGTGCCAGCAGCCAGTCCGTAGCAGGGGGCGCCTACGAGCAGTACGTC.

Only a few counts were recorded for this clonotype. The chain is built from TRBV20-1 and TRBJ2-6; D is perhaps TRBD1 (6 bases). Germline loops: CDR1 DFQATT, CDR2 SNEGSKA (reference sequence). The CDR3 length is 15 residues. V shed 6 bases and J shed 3 bases, with 15 bases lying between them. CDR3 DNA: TGCAGTGCCCTAGACAGGCGGCGTGGGGCCAACGTCCTGACTTTC. Amino acid sequence: CSALDRRRGANVLTF.